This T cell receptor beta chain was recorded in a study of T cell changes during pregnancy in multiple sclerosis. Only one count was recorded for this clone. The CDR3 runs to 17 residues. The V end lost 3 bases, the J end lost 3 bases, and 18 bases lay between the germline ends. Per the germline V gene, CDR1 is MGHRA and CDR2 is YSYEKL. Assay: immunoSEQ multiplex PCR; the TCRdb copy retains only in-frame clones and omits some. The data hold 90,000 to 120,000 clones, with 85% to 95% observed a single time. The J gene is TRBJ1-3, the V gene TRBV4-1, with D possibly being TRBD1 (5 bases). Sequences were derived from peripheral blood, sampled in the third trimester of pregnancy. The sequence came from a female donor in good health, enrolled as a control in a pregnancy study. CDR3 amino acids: CASSQDGAGKGGNTIYF. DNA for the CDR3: TGCGCCAGCAGCCAGGATGGGGCAGGGAAGGGTGGAAACACCATATATTTT.